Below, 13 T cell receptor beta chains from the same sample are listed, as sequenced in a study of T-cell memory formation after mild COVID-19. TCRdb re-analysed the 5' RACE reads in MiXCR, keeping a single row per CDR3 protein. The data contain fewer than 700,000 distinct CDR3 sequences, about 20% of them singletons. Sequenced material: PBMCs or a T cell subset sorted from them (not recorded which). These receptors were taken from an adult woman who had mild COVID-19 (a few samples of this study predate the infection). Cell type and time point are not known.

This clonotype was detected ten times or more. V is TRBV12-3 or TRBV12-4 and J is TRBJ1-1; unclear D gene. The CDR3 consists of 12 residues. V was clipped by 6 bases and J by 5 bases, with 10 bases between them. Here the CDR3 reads CASSFVGTEAFF. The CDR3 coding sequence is TGTGCCAGCAGCTTCGTTGGAACTGAAGCTTTCTTT.

CDR3: CASSNRRGGLDNEQFF. In DNA form, the CDR3 reads TGTGCCAGCAGCAACCGGCGGGGTGGACTGGACAATGAGCAGTTCTTC. This chain links TRBV6-1 with TRBJ2-1, with D possibly being TRBD2 (6 bases). Trimming removed 6 bases at V and 5 bases at J, with 20 bases between. The V gene's germline CDR1 is MNHNS and CDR2 SASEGT. The CDR3 runs to 16 residues.

In DNA form, the CDR3 reads TGTGCCAGCAGTTTTACCGACAGCAATGAGCAGTTCTTC. Translating gives CASSFTDSNEQFF. The chain uses TRBV12-3 or TRBV12-4 and TRBJ2-1, with a possible D match to TRBD1 (5 bases). The CDR3 is 13 residues long. Trimming took 3 bases from V and 6 from J, leaving 9 bases between them.

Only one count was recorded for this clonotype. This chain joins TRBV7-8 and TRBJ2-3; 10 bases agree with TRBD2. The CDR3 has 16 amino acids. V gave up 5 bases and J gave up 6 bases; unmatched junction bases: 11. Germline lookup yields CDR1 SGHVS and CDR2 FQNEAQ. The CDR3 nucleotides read TGTGCCAGCAGCCAACGGACTAGCGGAGGTGTGGATACGCAGTATTTT. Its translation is CASSQRTSGGVDTQYF. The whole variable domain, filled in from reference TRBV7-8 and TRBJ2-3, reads GAGVSQSPRYKVAKRGQDVALRCDPISGHVSLFWYQQALGQGPEFLTYFQNEAQLDKSGLPSDRFFAERPEGSVSTLKIQRTQQEDSAVYLCASSQRTSGGVDTQYFGPGTRLTVL.

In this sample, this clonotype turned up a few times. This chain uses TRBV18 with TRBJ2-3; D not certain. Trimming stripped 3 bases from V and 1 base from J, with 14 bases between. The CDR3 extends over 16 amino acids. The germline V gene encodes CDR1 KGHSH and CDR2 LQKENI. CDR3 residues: CASSPSGNIGTDTQYF. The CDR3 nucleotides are TGTGCCAGCTCACCGAGTGGTAACATTGGCACAGATACGCAGTATTTT.

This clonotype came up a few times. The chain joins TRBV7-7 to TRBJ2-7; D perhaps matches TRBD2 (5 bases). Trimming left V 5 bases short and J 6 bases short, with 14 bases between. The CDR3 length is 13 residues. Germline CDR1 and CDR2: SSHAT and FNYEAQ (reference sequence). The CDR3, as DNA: TGTGCCAGCAGCGCGAAGACGGGATCCGAGCAGTACTTC. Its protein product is CASSAKTGSEQYF.

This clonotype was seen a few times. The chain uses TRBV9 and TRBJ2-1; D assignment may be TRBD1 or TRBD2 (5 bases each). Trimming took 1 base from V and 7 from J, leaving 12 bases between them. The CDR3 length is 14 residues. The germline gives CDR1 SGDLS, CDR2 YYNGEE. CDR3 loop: CASSVLAPGNEQFF. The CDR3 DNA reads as TGTGCCAGCAGCGTACTAGCTCCAGGGAATGAGCAGTTCTTC.

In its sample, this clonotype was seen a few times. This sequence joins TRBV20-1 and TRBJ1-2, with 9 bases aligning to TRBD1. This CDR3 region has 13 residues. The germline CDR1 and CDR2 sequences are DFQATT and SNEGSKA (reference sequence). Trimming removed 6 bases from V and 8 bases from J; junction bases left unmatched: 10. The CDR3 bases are TGCAGTGCCCCGATACAGGGGGCTCGGGGCTACACCTTC. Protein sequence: CSAPIQGARGYTF.

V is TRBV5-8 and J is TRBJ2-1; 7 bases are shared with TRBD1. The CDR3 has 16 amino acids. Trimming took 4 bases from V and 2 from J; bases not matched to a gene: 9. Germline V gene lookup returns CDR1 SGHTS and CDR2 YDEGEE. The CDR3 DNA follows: TGTGCCAGCAGCATCAAGACAGGGTTTACCTACAATGAGCAGTTCTTC. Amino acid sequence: CASSIKTGFTYNEQFF.

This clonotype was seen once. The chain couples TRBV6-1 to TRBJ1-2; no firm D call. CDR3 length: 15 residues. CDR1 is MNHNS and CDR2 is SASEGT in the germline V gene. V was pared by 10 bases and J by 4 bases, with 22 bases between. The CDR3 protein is CAILSLPTALYGYTF. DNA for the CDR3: TGTGCCATACTCTCCCTCCCCACAGCCCTCTATGGCTACACCTTC.

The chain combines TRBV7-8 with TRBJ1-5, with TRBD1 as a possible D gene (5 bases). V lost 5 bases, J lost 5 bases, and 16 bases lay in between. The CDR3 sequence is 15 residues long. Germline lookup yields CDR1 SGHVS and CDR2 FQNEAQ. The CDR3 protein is CASSPAAGHDQPQHF. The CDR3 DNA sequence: TGTGCCAGCAGCCCAGCGGCAGGGCACGATCAGCCCCAGCATTTT. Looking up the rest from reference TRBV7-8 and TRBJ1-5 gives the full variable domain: GAGVSQSPRYKVAKRGQDVALRCDPISGHVSLFWYQQALGQGPEFLTYFQNEAQLDKSGLPSDRFFAERPEGSVSTLKIQRTQQEDSAVYLCASSPAAGHDQPQHFGDGTRLSIL.

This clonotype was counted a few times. CDR3 loop: CSARVANQPQHF. DNA of the CDR3: TGCAGTGCTAGAGTGGCGAATCAGCCCCAGCATTTT. The rearrangement joins TRBV20-1 to TRBJ1-5; no definite D call. V was shortened by 1 base and J by 4 bases, with 5 bases between the two germline ends. CDR1 is DFQATT, CDR2 SNEGSKA, per germline (reference sequence). The CDR3 is 12 amino acids.

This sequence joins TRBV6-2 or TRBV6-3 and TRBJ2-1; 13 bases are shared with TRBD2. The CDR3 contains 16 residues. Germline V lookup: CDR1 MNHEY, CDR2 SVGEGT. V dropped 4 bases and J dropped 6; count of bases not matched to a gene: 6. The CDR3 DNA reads TGTGCCAGCAGTTTTTCACTAGCGGGGGGGCCCAATGAGCAGTTCTTC. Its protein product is CASSFSLAGGPNEQFF.